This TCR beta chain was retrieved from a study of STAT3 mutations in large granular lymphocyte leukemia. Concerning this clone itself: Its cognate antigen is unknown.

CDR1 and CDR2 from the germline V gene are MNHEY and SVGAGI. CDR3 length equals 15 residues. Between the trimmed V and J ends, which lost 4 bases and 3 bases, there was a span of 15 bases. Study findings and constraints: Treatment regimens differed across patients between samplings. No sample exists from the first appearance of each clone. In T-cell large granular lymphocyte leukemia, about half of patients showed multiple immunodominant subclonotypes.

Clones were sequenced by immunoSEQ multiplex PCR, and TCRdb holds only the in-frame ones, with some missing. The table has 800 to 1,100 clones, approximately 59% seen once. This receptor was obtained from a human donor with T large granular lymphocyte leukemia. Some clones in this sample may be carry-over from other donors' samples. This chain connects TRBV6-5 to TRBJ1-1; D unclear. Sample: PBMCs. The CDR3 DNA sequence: TGTGCCAGCAGTTGGCGATTCGGGGTGGACACTGAAGCTTTCTTT. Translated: CASSWRFGVDTEAFF.